Listed here is a single TCR beta chain. The antigen remains unidentified. Sequence at one end of the junction differs from germline and may be a read error. No fewer than 5.5 micrograms of total RNA were isolated from every sample. These data come from a study of blood T cells in healthy people across ages. Study-level results: Roughly linear age-related decline in beta diversity appeared, significant by age 40.

The CDR3 spans 15 residues. The V gene's germline CDR1 is SGDLS and CDR2 YYNGEE. Primers used in a second PCR of roughly 6 to 12 cycles were a sample-barcoded 5' primer and a J-beta primer mix. TCRdb reanalysed the 5' RACE reads using MiXCR and keeps one entry per CDR3 protein. This sample has around 1,100,000 distinct CDR3 sequences, with approximately 38% found just once. This sequence joins TRBV9 and TRBJ2-7; the D gene is possibly TRBD2 (6 bases). Sequenced material: blood. The source of this sequence is a man between 18 and 29 years old in good health. The chain's CDR3 is CASSPTAGSSYERYF. In nucleotides, the CDR3 is TGTGCCAGCAGCCCGACGGCGGGGTCGTCCTACGAGCGGTACTTC. The complete variable domain, with remaining parts taken from reference TRBV9 and TRBJ2-7, reads DSGVTQTPKHLITATGQRVTLRCSPRSGDLSVYWYQQSLDQGLQFLIQYYNGEERAKGNILERFSAQQFPDLHSELNLSSLELGDSALYFCASSPTAGSSYERYFGPGTRLTVT.